This T cell receptor beta chain was retrieved from a study of glioma-infiltrating T cells after dendritic cell vaccination. Up to about 2 ug genomic DNA was used for TCRB CDR3 amplification. The protocol was immunoSEQ multiplex PCR, while the TCRdb copy is restricted to in-frame clones and leaves out a portion. Seen here are 60,000 to 70,000 clones, about 81% observed once, and the top ten hold about 9%. CDR1 and CDR2 (germline): MDHEN, SYDVKM. The CDR3 is 12 amino acids. Trimming removed 8 bases from V and 2 bases from J, with 9 bases in between. Selection required adequate fresh-frozen tumor tissue plus more than two years' survival data.

The rearrangement links TRBV28 to TRBJ1-2; no reliable D call. The receptor comes from a human donor with glioblastoma. The source was blood, collected before dendritic cell vaccination. CDR3 nucleotide sequence: TGTGCCAGCGCTCTCGGGAACTATGGCTACACCTTC. Protein: CASALGNYGYTF.